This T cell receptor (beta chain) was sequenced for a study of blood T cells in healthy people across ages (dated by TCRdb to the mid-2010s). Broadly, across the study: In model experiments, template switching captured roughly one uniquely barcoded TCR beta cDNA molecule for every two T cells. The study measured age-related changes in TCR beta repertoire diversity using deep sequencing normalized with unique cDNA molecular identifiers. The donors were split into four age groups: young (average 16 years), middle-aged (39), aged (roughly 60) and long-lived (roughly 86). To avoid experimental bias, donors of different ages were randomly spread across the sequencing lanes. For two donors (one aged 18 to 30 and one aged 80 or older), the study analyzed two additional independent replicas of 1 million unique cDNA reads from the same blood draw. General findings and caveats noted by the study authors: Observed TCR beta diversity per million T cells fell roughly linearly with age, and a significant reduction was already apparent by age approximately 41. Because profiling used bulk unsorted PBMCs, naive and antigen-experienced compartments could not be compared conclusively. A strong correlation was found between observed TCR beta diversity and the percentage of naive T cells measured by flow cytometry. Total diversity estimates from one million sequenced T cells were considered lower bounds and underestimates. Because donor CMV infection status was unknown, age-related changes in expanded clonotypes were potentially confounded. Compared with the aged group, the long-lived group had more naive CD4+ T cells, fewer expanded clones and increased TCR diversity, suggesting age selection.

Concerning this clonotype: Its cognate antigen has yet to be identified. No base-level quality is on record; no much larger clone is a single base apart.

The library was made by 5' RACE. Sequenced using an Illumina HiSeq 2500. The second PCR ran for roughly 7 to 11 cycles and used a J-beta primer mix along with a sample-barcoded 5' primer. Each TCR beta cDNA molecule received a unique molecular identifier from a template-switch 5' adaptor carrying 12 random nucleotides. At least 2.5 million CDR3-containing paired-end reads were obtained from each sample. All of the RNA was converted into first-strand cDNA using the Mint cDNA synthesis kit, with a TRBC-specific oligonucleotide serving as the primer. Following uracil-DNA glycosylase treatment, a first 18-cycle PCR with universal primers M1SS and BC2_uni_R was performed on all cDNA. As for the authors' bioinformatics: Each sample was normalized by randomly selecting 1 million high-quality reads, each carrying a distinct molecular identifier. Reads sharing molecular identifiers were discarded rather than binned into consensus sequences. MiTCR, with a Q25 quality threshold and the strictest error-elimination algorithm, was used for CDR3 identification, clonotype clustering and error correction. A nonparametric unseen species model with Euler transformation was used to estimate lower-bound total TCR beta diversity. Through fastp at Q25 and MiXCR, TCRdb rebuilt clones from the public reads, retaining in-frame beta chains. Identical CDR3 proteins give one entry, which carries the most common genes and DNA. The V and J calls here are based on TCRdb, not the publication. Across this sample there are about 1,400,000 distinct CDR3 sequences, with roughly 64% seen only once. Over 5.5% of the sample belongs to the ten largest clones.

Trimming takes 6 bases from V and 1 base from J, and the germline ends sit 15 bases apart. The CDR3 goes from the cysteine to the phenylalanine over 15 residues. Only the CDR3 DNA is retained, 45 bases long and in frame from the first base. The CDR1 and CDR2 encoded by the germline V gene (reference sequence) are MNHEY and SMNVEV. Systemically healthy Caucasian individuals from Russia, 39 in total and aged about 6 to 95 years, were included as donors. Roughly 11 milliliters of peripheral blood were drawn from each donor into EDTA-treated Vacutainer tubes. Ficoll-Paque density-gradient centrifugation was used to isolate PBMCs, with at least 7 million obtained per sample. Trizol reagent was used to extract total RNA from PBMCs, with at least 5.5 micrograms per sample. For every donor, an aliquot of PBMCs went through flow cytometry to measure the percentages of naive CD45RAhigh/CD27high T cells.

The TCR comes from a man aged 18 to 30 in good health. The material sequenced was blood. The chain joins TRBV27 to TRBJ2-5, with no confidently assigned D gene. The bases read TGTGCCAGCAGCCCTCTGGGCCTTACCCAAGAGACCCAGTACTTC. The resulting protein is CASSPLGLTQETQYF.